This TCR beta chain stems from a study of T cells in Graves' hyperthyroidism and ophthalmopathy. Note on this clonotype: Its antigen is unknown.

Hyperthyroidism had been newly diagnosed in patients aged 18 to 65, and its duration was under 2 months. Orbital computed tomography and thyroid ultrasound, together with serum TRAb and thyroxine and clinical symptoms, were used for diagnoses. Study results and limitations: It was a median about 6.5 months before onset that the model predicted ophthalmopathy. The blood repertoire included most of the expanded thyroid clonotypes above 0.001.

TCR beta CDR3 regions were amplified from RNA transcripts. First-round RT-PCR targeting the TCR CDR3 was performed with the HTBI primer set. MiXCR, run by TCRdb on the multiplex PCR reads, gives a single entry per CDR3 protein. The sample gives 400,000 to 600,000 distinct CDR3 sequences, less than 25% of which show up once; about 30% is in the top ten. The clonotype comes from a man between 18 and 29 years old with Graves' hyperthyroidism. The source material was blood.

The CDR3 here is CASSFPGQGSQYF. CDR3 nucleotide sequence: TGTGCCAGCAGCTTTCCGGGACAGGGGTCGCAGTACTTC. The chain carries TRBV11-2 and TRBJ2-7; 10 bases are a match to TRBD1. The V gene's germline CDR1 is SGHAT and CDR2 FQNNGV. This CDR3 has 13 residues. The J segment lost 9 bases and the V segment lost 3 bases, leaving 5 bases of the junction unmatched.